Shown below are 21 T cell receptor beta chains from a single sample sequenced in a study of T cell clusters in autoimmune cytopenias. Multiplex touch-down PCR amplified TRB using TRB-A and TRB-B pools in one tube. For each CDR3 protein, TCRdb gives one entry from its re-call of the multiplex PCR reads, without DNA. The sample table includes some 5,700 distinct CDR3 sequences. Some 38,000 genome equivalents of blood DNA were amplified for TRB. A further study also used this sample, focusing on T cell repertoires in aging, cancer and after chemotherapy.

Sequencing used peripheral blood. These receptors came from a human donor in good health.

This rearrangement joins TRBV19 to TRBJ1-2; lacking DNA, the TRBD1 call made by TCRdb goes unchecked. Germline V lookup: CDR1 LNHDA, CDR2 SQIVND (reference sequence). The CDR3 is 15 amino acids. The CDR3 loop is CASSIDRGPNYGYTF.

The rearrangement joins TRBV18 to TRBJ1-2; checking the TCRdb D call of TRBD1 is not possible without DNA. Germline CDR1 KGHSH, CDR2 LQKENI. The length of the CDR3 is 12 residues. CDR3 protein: CASSLEWGGYTF.

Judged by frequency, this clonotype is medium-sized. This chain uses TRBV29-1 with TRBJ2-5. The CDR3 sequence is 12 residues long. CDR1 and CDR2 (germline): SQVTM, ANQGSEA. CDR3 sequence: CSVSDGGETQYF.

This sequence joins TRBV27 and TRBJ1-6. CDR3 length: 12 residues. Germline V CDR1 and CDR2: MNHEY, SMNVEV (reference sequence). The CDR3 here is CASSSANSPLHF.

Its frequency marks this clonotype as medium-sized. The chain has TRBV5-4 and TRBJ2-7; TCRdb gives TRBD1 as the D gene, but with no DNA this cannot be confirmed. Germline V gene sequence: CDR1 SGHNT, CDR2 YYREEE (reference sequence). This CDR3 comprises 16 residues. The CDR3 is CASSLGQGKSSYEQYF. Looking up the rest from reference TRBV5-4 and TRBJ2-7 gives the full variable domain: ETGVTQSPTHLIKTRGQQVTLRCSSQSGHNTVSWYQQALGQGPQFIFQYYREEENGRGNFPPRFSGLQFPNYSSELNVNALELDDSALYLCASSLGQGKSSYEQYFGPGTRLTVT.

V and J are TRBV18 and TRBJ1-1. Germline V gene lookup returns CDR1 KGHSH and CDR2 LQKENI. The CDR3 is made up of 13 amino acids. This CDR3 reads CASSLTLNTEAFF.

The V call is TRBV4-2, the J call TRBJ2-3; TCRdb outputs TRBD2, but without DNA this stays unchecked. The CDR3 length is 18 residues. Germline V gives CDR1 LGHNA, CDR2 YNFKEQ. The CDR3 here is CASSLTSGRAGMTDTQYF.

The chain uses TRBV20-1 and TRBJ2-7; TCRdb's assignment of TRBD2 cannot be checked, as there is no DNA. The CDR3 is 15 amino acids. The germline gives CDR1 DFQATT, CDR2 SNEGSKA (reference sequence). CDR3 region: CSAPTGTSGKVEQYF.

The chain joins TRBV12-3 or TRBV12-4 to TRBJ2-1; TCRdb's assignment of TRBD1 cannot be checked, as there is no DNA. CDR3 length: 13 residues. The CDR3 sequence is CASSPDWGNEQFF.

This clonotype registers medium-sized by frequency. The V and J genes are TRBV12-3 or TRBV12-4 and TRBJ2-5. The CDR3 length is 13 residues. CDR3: CASSFLLKETQYF.

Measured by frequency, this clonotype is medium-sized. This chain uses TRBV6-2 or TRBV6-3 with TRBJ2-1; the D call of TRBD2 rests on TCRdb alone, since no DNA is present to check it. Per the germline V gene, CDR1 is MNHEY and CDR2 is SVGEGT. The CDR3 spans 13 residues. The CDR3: CASSRLAGIEQFF.

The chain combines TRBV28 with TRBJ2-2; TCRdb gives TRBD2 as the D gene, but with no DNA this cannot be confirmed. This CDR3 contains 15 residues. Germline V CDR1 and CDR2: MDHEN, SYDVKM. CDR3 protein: CASRLLAENTGELFF.

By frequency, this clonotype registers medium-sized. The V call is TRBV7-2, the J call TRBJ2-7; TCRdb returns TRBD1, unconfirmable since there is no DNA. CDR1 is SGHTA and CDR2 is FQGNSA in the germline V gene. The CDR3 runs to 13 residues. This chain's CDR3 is CASSPGTGREQYF.

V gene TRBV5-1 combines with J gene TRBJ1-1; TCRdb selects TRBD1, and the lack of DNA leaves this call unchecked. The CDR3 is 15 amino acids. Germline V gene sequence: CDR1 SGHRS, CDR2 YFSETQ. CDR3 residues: CASSSGTGTNTEAFF.

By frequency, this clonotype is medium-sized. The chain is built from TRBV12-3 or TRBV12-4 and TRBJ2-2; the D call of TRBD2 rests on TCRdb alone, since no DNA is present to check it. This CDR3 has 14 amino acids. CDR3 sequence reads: CASSSSGTGGELFF.

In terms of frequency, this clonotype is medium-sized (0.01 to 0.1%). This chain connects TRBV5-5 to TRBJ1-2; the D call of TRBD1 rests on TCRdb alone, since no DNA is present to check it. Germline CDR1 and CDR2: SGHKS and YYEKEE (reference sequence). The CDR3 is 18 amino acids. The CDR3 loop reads CASSLAGTGIGLNYGYTF.

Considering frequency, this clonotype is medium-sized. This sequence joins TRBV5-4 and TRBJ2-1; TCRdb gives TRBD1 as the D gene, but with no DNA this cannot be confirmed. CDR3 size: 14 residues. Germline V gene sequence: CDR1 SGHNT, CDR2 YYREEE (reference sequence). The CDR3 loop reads CASSSQGTYNEQFF.

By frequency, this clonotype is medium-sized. The CDR3 region is CASSLSPGLYTEAFF. The chain couples TRBV5-6 to TRBJ1-1. CDR3 length: 15 residues. The germline gives CDR1 SGHDT, CDR2 YYEEEE.

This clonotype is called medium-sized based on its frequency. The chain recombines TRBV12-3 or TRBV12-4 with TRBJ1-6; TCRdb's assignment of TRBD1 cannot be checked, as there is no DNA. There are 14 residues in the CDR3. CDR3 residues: CASGGDRANSPLHF.

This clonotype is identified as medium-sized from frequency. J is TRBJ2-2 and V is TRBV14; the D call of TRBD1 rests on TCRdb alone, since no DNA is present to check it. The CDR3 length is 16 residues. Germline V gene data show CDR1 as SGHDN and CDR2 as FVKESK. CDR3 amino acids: CASSRSGTLNTGELFF.

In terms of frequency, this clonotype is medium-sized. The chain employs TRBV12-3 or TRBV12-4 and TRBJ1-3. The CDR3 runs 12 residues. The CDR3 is CASSLSGNTIYF.